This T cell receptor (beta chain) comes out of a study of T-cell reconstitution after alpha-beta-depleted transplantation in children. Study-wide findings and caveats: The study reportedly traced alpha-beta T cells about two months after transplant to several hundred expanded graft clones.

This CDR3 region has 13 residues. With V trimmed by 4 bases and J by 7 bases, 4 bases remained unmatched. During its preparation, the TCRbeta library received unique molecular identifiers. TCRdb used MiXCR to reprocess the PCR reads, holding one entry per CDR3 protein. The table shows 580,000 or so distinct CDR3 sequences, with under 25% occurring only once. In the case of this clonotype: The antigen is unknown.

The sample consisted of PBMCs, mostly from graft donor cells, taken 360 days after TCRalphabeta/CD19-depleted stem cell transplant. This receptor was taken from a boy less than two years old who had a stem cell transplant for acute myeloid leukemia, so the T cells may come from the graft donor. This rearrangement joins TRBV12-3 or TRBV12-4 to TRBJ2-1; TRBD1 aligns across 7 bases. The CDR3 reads CASSYGQANEQFF. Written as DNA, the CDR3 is TGTGCCAGCAGTTACGGACAGGCTAATGAGCAGTTCTTC.